The sequence of this TCR beta chain was determined in a study of blood T cells in healthy people across ages. Whole-study results and caveats: Per million T cells, TCR beta diversity dropped about linearly as age rose. In long-lived donors, naive CD4+ cell counts and diversity exceeded those of aged donors. Estimated diversity that came from one million T cells was considered an underestimate.

A second PCR, run for roughly 7 to 12 cycles, used a sample-barcoded 5' primer plus a J-beta primer mix. TCRdb ran MiXCR on the 5' RACE reads and lists one entry per CDR3 protein. The data show about 1,500,000 distinct CDR3 sequences, 28% seen once. The V end lost 4 bases, the J end lost 11 bases, and 10 bases lay between the germline ends. Germline values: CDR1 SNHLY, CDR2 FYNNEI. This CDR3 spans 11 amino acids. About 9.9 milliliters of peripheral blood were drawn from each donor. This clonotype is a singleton in its sample. The antigen remains undetermined. The chain recombines TRBV2 with TRBJ2-3, with D perhaps TRBD2 (5 bases). Sequencing was carried out using blood. The clonotype comes from a woman aged 25 to 39 in good health. CDR3 residues: CASSGGRRQYF. The DNA for the CDR3 is TGTGCCAGCAGTGGCGGGCGGCGGCAGTATTTT.